This T cell receptor (beta chain) was recovered during a study of blood T cells in healthy people across ages. Notes on the study in general: It was held that diversity estimates obtained from one million T cells represented underestimates.

The CDR3 sequence is 14 residues long. Trimming left V 6 bases short and J 2 bases short, with 11 bases between. Next came a second PCR, run for about 6 to 12 cycles, which used a sample-barcoded 5' primer along with a J-beta primer mix. TCRdb reprocessed the 5' RACE reads via MiXCR and lists one record per CDR3 protein. This table holds hundreds of thousands of distinct CDR3 sequences, roughly 25% found once. As concerns this clonotype: Its specificity is not known.

The sample was also linked to a second study, of T cells of mothers and their children. That report notes: No persistent microchimeric T cell clones were detected at around 90 clones per million clonotypes sensitivity.

The V and J genes are TRBV12-3 or TRBV12-4 and TRBJ1-5, with D hard to call. The sequence derives from a boy aged 5 to 17 in good health. Sequencing used blood. In DNA form, the CDR3 reads TGTGCCAGCAGCCTGAAGGTTGGCAATCAGCCCCAGCATTTT. Residues: CASSLKVGNQPQHF.